These T cell receptor beta chains were read from a single sample in a study of cytomegalovirus exposure and HLA in healthy donors. Method: immunoSEQ multiplex PCR; TCRdb's copy keeps in-frame clones and lacks some. The table lists some 99,000 clones, over 60% of them singletons. Sequencing was done on a sample of PBMCs. The origin of the receptors is a female donor in good health and CMV-seronegative. The conserved cysteine and the conserved F or W are not part of the CDR3 here. Clone size is shown for a subset of rows, as once, few, many or a class of expanded clone.

size: NA; V: TRBV30; J: TRBJ2-1; CDR3: AWKMDRSSYNEQF
size: once; V: TRBV11-2; J: TRBJ2-1; CDR3: ASSLEPPFLRSYNEQF
size: few; V: TRBV30; J: TRBJ1-2; CDR3: AWSLGQGNNYGYT
size: NA; V: TRBV6-6; J: TRBJ2-7; CDR3: ASRPTGTFRPYEQY
size: NA; V: TRBV7-2; J: TRBJ2-7; CDR3: ASSLSGRTAEQY
size: NA; V: TRBV11-3; J: TRBJ1-3; CDR3: ASSLYSGNTIY
size: once; V: TRBV27; J: TRBJ2-2; CDR3: ASSLSRSSRVTGELF
size: NA; V: TRBV5-6; J: TRBJ2-2; CDR3: ASSKKTGGLSELF
size: NA; V: TRBV11-2; J: TRBJ2-7; CDR3: ASSLGGGTYEQY
size: NA; V: TRBV27; J: TRBJ2-7; CDR3: ASSWWPGSSYEQY
size: NA; V: TRBV11-3; J: TRBJ2-1; CDR3: ASSLASSGGINEQF
size: NA; V: TRBV28; J: TRBJ2-7; CDR3: ASTTIWGEPHEQY
size: NA; V: TRBV18; J: TRBJ1-1; CDR3: ASSPTAADTEAF
size: NA; V: TRBV7-2; J: TRBJ2-1; CDR3: ASSPRWVGAREQF
size: NA; V: TRBV9; J: TRBJ2-3; CDR3: ASSVGGGDTQY
size: NA; V: TRBV18; J: TRBJ1-3; CDR3: ASSPRSRASGNTIY
size: NA; V: TRBV4-2; J: TRBJ2-1; CDR3: ASGLRQGAGSYNEQF
size: NA; V: TRBV6-1; J: TRBJ2-7; CDR3: ASGRQGSSYEQY
size: NA; V: TRBV19; J: TRBJ2-1; CDR3: ASSYWGASGNEQF
size: few; V: TRBV19; J: TRBJ1-3; CDR3: ASSKAGTVYGGNTIY
size: NA; V: TRBV27; J: TRBJ2-7; CDR3: ASRPTESYEQY
size: NA; V: TRBV23-1; J: TRBJ2-7; CDR3: ASILGSSYEQY
size: NA; V: TRBV28; J: TRBJ2-2; CDR3: ASTRWGGAYTGELF
size: few; V: TRBV6-4; J: TRBJ2-2; CDR3: ASSEGAPDTGELF
size: NA; V: TRBV5-5; J: TRBJ1-2; CDR3: ASSLENRANYGYT
size: NA; V: TRBV19; J: TRBJ2-5; CDR3: ASSIGWDRGGQETQY
size: NA; V: TRBV5-1; J: TRBJ2-1; CDR3: ASSSPMRHTYNEQF
size: NA; V: TRBV10-1; J: TRBJ1-1; CDR3: ASSDSLRLAF
size: few; V: TRBV9; J: TRBJ2-6; CDR3: ASSAATSGQGDSGANVLT
size: NA; V: TRBV5-6; J: TRBJ2-3; CDR3: ASSLLGQGVTDTQY
size: NA; V: TRBV9; J: TRBJ2-3; CDR3: ASSASGRTDTQY
size: NA; V: TRBV30; J: TRBJ1-2; CDR3: AWNKGNSHYGYT
size: few; V: TRBV11-2; J: TRBJ1-1; CDR3: ASSIRRGLDTEAF
size: NA; V: TRBV5-1; J: TRBJ1-2; CDR3: ASSLGYSYGYT
size: few; V: TRBV7-2; J: TRBJ1-1; CDR3: ASSSSTGGTEAF
size: NA; V: TRBV4-3; J: TRBJ2-7; CDR3: ASSQDPDREYEQY
size: NA; V: TRBV14; J: TRBJ1-1; CDR3: ASSQDLSGWNTEAF
size: NA; V: TRBV28; J: TRBJ2-2; CDR3: ASGTLRTGELF
size: NA; V: TRBV18; J: TRBJ2-6; CDR3: ASSPRTGLSGANVLT
size: once; V: TRBV19; J: TRBJ1-2; CDR3: ASSIEGGRGYGYT
size: NA; V: TRBV7-2; J: TRBJ2-1; CDR3: ASSFFGTVSYNEQF
size: NA; V: TRBV30; J: TRBJ1-1; CDR3: AWSARGHLNTEAF
size: NA; V: TRBV14; J: TRBJ2-7; CDR3: ASSPDRGHYEQY
size: NA; V: TRBV7-2; J: TRBJ1-6; CDR3: ASSLIGSSYNSPLH
size: NA; V: TRBV5-1; J: TRBJ2-7; CDR3: ASSPDRAYEQY
size: once; V: TRBV5-4; J: TRBJ2-1; CDR3: ASSLYRQVNYNEQF
size: NA; V: TRBV30; J: TRBJ1-5; CDR3: AWSVAGSYSNQPQH